The clone carrying this T cell receptor beta chain has only one observation. What it recognizes is unknown. This entry belongs to a study of T cell responses to AZD1222 COVID-19 vaccine. Across the study: Second-dose recipients at about 4 or about 12 weeks were treated as one pooled group. Study conclusions and caveats: With dominance at 160-218 and 743-854, vaccine-associated CD4 TCRs spanned spike. The reported proportion of spike-specific TCRs targeting unmutated variant regions was nearly half. Most donors were white British, females outnumbered males, and clonal diversity was possibly underestimated.

The CDR3 has 15 amino acids. After removal of 4 bases from V and 6 bases from J, the junction contained 7 bases not matched to a gene. CDR1 and CDR2 (germline): SNHLY, FYNNEI. Here immunoSEQ multiplex PCR was the method, and the copy in TCRdb shows in-frame clones only, minus some. The top ten clones hold 3% to 3.5% of a sample with 120,000 to 150,000 clones, around 90% of them seen once. Sequencing was performed on peripheral blood, taken on day 0 of AZD1222 vaccination. The chain recombines TRBV2 with TRBJ2-7; TRBD2 matches at 12 bases. This clonotype was obtained from an adult in good health. The CDR3 reads CASSAGTSGLTEQYF. CDR3 sequence (DNA): TGTGCCAGCAGTGCCGGGACTAGCGGGTTAACCGAGCAGTACTTC.